The 14 T cell receptor beta chains below all came from one sample that was sequenced in a study of cytomegalovirus exposure and HLA in healthy donors. A multiplex PCR was run with 60 Vbeta primers and 13 Jbeta primers. The assay was immunoSEQ multiplex PCR, and TCRdb's table has in-frame clones only and misses some. The profile shows 150,000 to 200,000 clones, about 85% of them singletons. Sample: PBMCs. These receptors originate from a man aged 50-59 years in good health and CMV-seropositive.

The chain employs TRBV9 and TRBJ2-7; D remains ambiguous. Per germline, CDR1 SGDLS and CDR2 YYNGEE. This CDR3 contains 15 residues. V dropped 0 bases and J dropped 2 bases, with 12 bases sitting between them. The CDR3 DNA sequence: TGTGCCAGCAGCGTAGCCTCGGCAGGTACCTACGAGCAGTACTTC. Protein product: CASSVASAGTYEQYF.

This clone was seen more than once but under ten times. This chain uses TRBV7-8 with TRBJ2-7, with TRBD2 matching over 13 bases. The CDR3 runs 15 residues. With 5 bases clipped from V and 6 bases from J, the junction kept 7 bases outside the gene matches. The germline V gene encodes CDR1 SGHVS and CDR2 FQNEAQ. The CDR3 reads CASSATSGRALEQYF. The CDR3 DNA is TGTGCCAGCAGCGCCACTAGCGGGAGGGCCCTCGAGCAGTACTTC.

This chain connects TRBV4-1 to TRBJ1-2; D unclear. CDR3 length: 15 amino acids. Trimming removed 7 bases at V and 0 bases at J, with 15 bases between. Germline V gene data show CDR1 as MGHRA and CDR2 as YSYEKL. CDR3: CASTPVAPANYGYTF. CDR3 DNA: TGCGCCAGCACCCCGGTAGCCCCAGCTAACTATGGCTACACCTTC.

This sequence joins TRBV7-3 and TRBJ2-1; 14 nucleotides match TRBD2. V gave up 5 bases and J gave up 2 bases; unmatched junction bases: 8. The germline gives CDR1 SGHTA, CDR2 FQGTGA. The CDR3 sequence is 18 residues long. CDR3 in amino acids: CASSPRLAGGGTYNEQFF. CDR3 DNA: TGTGCCAGCAGCCCGAGACTAGCGGGAGGGGGAACCTACAATGAGCAGTTCTTC.

The chain's CDR3 is CATSRGDRGWNEKLFF. DNA for the CDR3: TGTGCCACCAGCAGAGGGGACAGGGGGTGGAATGAAAAACTGTTTTTT. The rearrangement links TRBV15 to TRBJ1-4; 11 nucleotides match TRBD1. V lost 1 base to trimming and J lost 5 bases; unmatched junction nucleotides: 3. Germline assignment: CDR1 LNHNV and CDR2 YYDKDF (reference sequence). The CDR3 loop spans 16 amino acids.

The V call is TRBV4-2, the J call TRBJ2-4; 8 positions match TRBD1. The CDR3 extends over 17 amino acids. The germline CDR1 and CDR2 sequences are LGHNA and YNFKEQ. V trimming: 0 bases; J trimming: 3 bases; junction bases outside the gene matches: 7. The CDR3 coding sequence is TGTGCCAGCAGCCAAGATCTCAGGGGGCTTGGCAAAAACATTCAGTACTTC. Translating gives CASSQDLRGLGKNIQYF.

This clone was seen a single time. This chain links TRBV28 with TRBJ1-2; 7 bases agree with TRBD1. Per the germline V gene, CDR1 is MDHEN and CDR2 is SYDVKM. The CDR3 contains 15 residues. Trimming removed 4 bases from V and 0 bases from J; junction bases left unmatched: 5. The CDR3 region is CASSSTGEANYGYTF. The CDR3 coding sequence is TGTGCCAGCAGTTCCACAGGGGAAGCTAACTATGGCTACACCTTC.

This chain uses TRBV27 with TRBJ2-3, with TRBD1 matching over 7 bases. The CDR3 contains 15 residues. Germline loops: CDR1 MNHEY, CDR2 SMNVEV (reference sequence). V shed 5 bases, J shed 2 bases, and the junction held 7 bases outside the gene matches. The CDR3 coding sequence is TGTGCCAGCAGTCCGAGGACAGGAAACACAGATACGCAGTATTTT. This sequence encodes CASSPRTGNTDTQYF.

This clone appeared a single time. The chain uses TRBV30 and TRBJ1-3; D not certain. Germline V lookup: CDR1 GTSNPN, CDR2 SVGIG (reference sequence). The CDR3 length is 16 residues. Deletions cut 0 bases from V and 0 bases from J, with 12 bases between. The CDR3 DNA reads as TGTGCCTGGAGTGTAACCTTTCCGAGCTCTGGAAACACCATATATTTT. It specifies CAWSVTFPSSGNTIYF.

The chain is built from TRBV7-9 and TRBJ2-6; no firm D call. The V end was cut by 5 bases, the J end by 2 bases, with 10 bases between. The CDR3 loop spans 15 amino acids. Germline CDR1 SEHNR, CDR2 FQNEAQ (reference sequence). CDR3 amino acids: CASSASGTGANVLTF. CDR3 in DNA: TGTGCCAGCAGCGCATCAGGTACTGGGGCCAACGTCCTGACTTTC.

The chain links TRBV4-2 to TRBJ2-7, with TRBD2 matching over 14 bases. V trimming: 4 bases; J trimming: 2 bases; junction bases outside the gene matches: 1. CDR1 LGHNA and CDR2 YNFKEQ come from the germline V gene. The CDR3 sequence is 15 residues long. CDR3 protein: CASSRLAGGPYEQYF. Here the CDR3 DNA reads TGTGCCAGCAGCCGACTAGCGGGAGGGCCCTACGAGCAGTACTTC.

The chain has TRBV7-9 and TRBJ1-1, with a weak D call TRBD1 (6 bases). The CDR3 contains 13 residues. Trimming pared 4 bases from V and 2 bases from J, leaving 8 bases between. Germline V gene sequence: CDR1 SEHNR, CDR2 FQNEAQ (reference sequence). The CDR3 sequence: CASSWTANTEAFF. DNA of the CDR3: TGTGCCAGCAGCTGGACAGCAAACACTGAAGCTTTCTTT.

The J gene is TRBJ2-3, the V gene TRBV14; TRBD2 agrees at 11 bases. The germline gives CDR1 SGHDN, CDR2 FVKESK. Trimming cost V 0 bases and J 4 bases; bases outside gene matches: 9. The CDR3 length is 18 residues. The CDR3, as DNA: TGTGCCAGCAGCCAAGATTTAATTTCTAGCGGGAGGTCAGATACGCAGTATTTT. Encoded protein: CASSQDLISSGRSDTQYF.

The V call is TRBV30, the J call TRBJ2-2; D unclear. The CDR3 spans 15 residues. The V end lost 6 bases, the J end lost 5 bases, and 19 bases lay between the germline ends. Germline V gene sequence: CDR1 GTSNPN, CDR2 SVGIG (reference sequence). The CDR3 DNA follows: TGTGCCTGCCCCCCCCGGTTCAACCCGACCGGGGAGCTGTTTTTT. This translates into CACPPRFNPTGELFF.